The 8 T cell receptor beta chains listed next were all sequenced from one sample in a study of shared clonotypes between healthy human individuals. Naive-designated CD8 cells lacked CD45RO, were positively enriched for CCR7, and omitted terminally differentiated effector memory CD45RA+ cells. Profiling relied on immunoSEQ multiplex PCR, and the TCRdb table lists in-frame clones only, not all of them. The table has about 1.9 million clones, around 93% seen once. The sequencing input was naive CD8+ T cells from PBMCs. These receptors came from a man between 18 and 35 years old in good health. Some clones in this sample may be carry-over from other donors' samples.

The V and J genes are TRBV27 and TRBJ1-5; D perhaps matches TRBD1 (6 bases). The CDR3 sequence is 16 residues long. Per the germline V gene, CDR1 is MNHEY and CDR2 is SMNVEV (reference sequence). V was shortened by 3 bases and J by 12 bases, with 24 bases between the two germline ends. CDR3 protein: CASSFSVKDSIRHQHF. The CDR3 region has the DNA TGTGCCAGCAGTTTCTCTGTGAAGGACAGTATTCGACACCAGCATTTT.

This chain uses TRBV9 with TRBJ2-5, with 7 bases matching TRBD2. The germline V gene has CDR1 SGDLS and CDR2 YYNGEE. V shed 0 bases, J shed 5 bases, and the junction held 10 bases outside the gene matches. The CDR3 consists of 16 residues. The CDR3 region is CASSVGGRALGETQYF. CDR3 nucleotides: TGTGCCAGCAGCGTAGGAGGGAGGGCCCTCGGGGAGACCCAGTACTTC.

The chain recombines TRBV5-4 with TRBJ2-1; 9 positions agree with TRBD1. V shed 5 bases and J 6 bases; nucleotides not matched to a gene: 9. Germline V lookup: CDR1 SGHNT, CDR2 YYREEE (reference sequence). CDR3 length: 15 residues. CDR3 bases: TGTGCCAGCAGTCCTGTGGGGACAGGGCCCAATGAGCAGTTCTTC. It yields the protein CASSPVGTGPNEQFF.

The chain combines TRBV28 with TRBJ1-1; tentative D call: TRBD1 (5 bases). Germline V gene lookup returns CDR1 MDHEN and CDR2 SYDVKM. V lost 3 bases to trimming and J lost 6 bases, with 17 bases between them. There are 15 residues in the CDR3. CDR3 in amino acids: CASSFPGRGGPEAFF. The CDR3, as DNA: TGTGCCAGCAGTTTCCCAGGTCGGGGCGGCCCTGAAGCTTTCTTT.

The chain employs TRBV2 and TRBJ2-3, with 7 bases lining up with TRBD1. Germline values: CDR1 SNHLY, CDR2 FYNNEI. Unmatched junction bases numbered 7, after V lost 4 bases and J lost 0 bases. The CDR3 consists of 16 residues. Here the CDR3 reads CASSARQGTSTDTQYF. In DNA, the CDR3 is TGTGCCAGCAGTGCCCGACAGGGTACTAGCACAGATACGCAGTATTTT. The whole variable domain, remainder taken from reference TRBV2 and TRBJ2-3, is EPEVTQTPSHQVTQMGQEVILRCVPISNHLYFYWYRQILGQKVEFLVSFYNNEISEKSEIFDDQFSVERPDGSNFTLKIRSTKLEDSAMYFCASSARQGTSTDTQYFGPGTRLTVL.

The chain couples TRBV19 to TRBJ2-5; a possible D gene is TRBD2 (6 bases). CDR3 length equals 14 residues. Germline V CDR1 and CDR2: LNHDA, SQIVND (reference sequence). Trimming left V 3 bases short and J 4 bases short, with 12 bases between. CDR3 amino acids: CASSIAGRRETQYF. For the CDR3, the DNA is TGTGCCAGTAGTATTGCGGGGAGGAGAGAGACCCAGTACTTC.

The chain links TRBV25-1 to TRBJ2-1; 7 nucleotides align to TRBD1. Germline assignment: CDR1 MGHDK and CDR2 SYGVNS. J lost 6 bases, V lost 4 bases, and 3 bases had no gene match. The CDR3 spans 13 residues. In DNA form, the CDR3 reads TGTGCCAGCAGTGTGACAGGGCGCAATGAGCAGTTCTTC. Protein sequence: CASSVTGRNEQFF.

The chain links TRBV5-1 to TRBJ1-2; tentative D call: TRBD1 (5 bases). V lost 0 bases and J lost 4, with 16 bases in between. The CDR3 spans 16 residues. Germline values: CDR1 SGHRS, CDR2 YFSETQ. Here the CDR3 DNA reads TGCGCCAGCAGCTTGGCCTATGGAACGGGGGGCTATGGCTACACCTTC. Translating gives CASSLAYGTGGYGYTF. Combining the CDR3 with reference TRBV5-1 and TRBJ1-2 gives the whole variable domain KAGVTQTPRYLIKTRGQQVTLSCSPISGHRSVSWYQQTPGQGLQFLFEYFSETQRNKGNFPGRFSGRQFSNSRSEMNVSTLELGDSALYLCASSLAYGTGGYGYTFGSGTRLTVV.